This T cell receptor beta chain emerged from a study of blood T cell repertoires in COVID-19. Overall study context: Spain, Italy and the United States supplied samples that represented acute and convalescent COVID-19.

Seattle participants joined during active infection and were tracked over time. Source study methods: Counts of nucleated cells, estimated from reference gene primer amplification, were obtained. The repertoire was sequenced with immunoSEQ multiplex PCR; TCRdb's copy has only in-frame clones and lacks some. V and J calls and clone size are copied from that table; D and trimming were computed from the DNA. The repertoire has roughly 88,000 clones, around 90% of them found once; the top ten carry around 19%. The germline CDR1 and CDR2 sequences are MDHEN and SYDVKM. This CDR3 spans 13 amino acids. Trimming left V 5 bases short and J 4 bases short, with 11 bases between.

The V and J genes are TRBV28 and TRBJ1-1, with D possibly matching TRBD1 (5 bases). This receptor was identified in a woman aged 60 to 75 with COVID-19, enrolled during active disease. Sequencing input: peripheral blood. CDR3: CASSARVGTEAFF. Here the CDR3 DNA reads TGTGCCAGCAGTGCCAGGGTTGGCACTGAAGCTTTCTTT.